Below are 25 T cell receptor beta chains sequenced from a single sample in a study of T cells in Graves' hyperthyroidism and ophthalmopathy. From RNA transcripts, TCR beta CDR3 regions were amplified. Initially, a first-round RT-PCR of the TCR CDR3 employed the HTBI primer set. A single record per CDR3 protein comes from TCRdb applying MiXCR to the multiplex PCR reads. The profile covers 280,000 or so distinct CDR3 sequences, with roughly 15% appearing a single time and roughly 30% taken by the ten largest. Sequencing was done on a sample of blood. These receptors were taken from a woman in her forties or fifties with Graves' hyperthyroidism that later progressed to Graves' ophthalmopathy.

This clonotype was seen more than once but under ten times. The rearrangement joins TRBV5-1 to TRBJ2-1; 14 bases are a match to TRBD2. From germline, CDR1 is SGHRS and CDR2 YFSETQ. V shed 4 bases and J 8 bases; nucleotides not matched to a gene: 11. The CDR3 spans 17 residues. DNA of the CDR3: TGCGCCAGCAGCCTGACCCCCGGGACTAGCGGGAGTGATGAGCAGTTCTTC. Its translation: CASSLTPGTSGSDEQFF.

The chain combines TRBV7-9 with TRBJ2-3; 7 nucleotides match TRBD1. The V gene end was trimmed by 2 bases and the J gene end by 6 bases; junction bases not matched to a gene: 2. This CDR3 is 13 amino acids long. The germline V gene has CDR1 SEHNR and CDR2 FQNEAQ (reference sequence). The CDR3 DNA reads TGTGCCAGCAGCTTATCGACAGGGGATACGCAGTATTTT. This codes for CASSLSTGDTQYF.

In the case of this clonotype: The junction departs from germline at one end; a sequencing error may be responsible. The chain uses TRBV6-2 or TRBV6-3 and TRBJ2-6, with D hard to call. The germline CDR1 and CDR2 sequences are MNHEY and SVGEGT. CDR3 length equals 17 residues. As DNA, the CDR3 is TGTGCCAGCAGTTACCTTCGCGGAACCTCTAGGGCCAACGTCCTGACTTTC. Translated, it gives CASSYLRGTSRANVLTF.

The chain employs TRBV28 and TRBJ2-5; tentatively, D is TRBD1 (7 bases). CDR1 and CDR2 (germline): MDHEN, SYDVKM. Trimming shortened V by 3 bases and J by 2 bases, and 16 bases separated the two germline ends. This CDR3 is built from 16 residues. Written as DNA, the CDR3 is TGTGCCAGCAGTTTGGGCGGCAGGGGGGTACAAGAGACCCAGTACTTC. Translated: CASSLGGRGVQETQYF.

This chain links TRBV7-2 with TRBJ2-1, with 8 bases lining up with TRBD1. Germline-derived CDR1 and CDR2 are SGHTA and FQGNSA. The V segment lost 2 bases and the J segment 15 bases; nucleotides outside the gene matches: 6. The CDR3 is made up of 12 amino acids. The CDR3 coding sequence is TGTGCCAGCAGCTTAACAGACAGGGGCGCGTTCTTC. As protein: CASSLTDRGAFF.

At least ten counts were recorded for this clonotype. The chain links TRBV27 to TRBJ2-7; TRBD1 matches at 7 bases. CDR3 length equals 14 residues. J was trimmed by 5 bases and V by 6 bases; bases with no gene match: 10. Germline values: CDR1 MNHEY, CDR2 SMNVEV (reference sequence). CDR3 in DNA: TGTGCCAGCAGGGGATTAAAGGGGGCCCACGAGCAGTACTTC. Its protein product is CASRGLKGAHEQYF.

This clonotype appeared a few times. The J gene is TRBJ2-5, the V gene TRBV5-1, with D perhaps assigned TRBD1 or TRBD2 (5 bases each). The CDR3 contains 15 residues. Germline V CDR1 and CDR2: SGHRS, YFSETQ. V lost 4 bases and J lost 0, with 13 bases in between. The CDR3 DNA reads TGCGCCAGCAGCCTGTCCGGGACGCACCAAGAGACCCAGTACTTC. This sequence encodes CASSLSGTHQETQYF.

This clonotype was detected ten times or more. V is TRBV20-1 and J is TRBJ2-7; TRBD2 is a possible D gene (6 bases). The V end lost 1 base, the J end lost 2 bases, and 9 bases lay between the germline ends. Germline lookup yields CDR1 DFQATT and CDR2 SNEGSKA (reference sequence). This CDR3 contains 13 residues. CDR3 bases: TGCAGTGCTAGAGGGGAGGTTACCTACGAGCAGTACTTC. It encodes CSARGEVTYEQYF.

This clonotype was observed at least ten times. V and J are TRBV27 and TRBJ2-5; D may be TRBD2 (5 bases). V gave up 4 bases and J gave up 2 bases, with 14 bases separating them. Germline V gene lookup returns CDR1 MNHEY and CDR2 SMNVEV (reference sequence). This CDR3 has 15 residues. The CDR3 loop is CASSSGVVGQETQYF. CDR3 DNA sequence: TGTGCCAGCAGTTCCGGGGTAGTGGGTCAAGAGACCCAGTACTTC.

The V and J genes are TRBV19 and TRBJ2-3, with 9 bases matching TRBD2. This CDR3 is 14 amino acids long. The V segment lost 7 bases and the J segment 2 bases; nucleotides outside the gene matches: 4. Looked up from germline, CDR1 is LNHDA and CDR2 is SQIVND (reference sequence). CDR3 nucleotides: TGTGCCAGTAAAGCGGGAGGCGACACAGATACGCAGTATTTT. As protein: CASKAGGDTDTQYF.

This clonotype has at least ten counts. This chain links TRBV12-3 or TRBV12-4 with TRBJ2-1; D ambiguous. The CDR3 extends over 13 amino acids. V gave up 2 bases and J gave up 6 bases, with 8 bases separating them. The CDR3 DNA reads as TGTGCCAGCAGTTTACTCCAGGCCAATGAGCAGTTCTTC. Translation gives CASSLLQANEQFF.

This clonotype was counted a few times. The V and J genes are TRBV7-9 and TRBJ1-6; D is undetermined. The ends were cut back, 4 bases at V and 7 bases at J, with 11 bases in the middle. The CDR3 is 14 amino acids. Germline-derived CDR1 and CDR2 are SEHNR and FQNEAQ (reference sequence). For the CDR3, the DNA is TGTGCCAGCAGCTACGGACTGACCAATTCACCCCTCCACTTT. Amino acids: CASSYGLTNSPLHF.

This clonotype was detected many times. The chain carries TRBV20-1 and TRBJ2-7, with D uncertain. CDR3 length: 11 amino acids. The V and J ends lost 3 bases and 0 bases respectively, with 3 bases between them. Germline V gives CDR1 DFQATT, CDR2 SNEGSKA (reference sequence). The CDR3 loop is CSASPSYEQYF. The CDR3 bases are TGCAGTGCTAGTCCCTCCTACGAGCAGTACTTC.

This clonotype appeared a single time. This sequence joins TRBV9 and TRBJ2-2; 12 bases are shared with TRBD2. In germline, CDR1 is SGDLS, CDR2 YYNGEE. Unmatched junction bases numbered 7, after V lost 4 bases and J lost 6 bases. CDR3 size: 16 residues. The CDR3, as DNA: TGTGCCAGCAGCCCTCGGACTAGCGGGATGTCCGGGGAGCTGTTTTTT. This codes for CASSPRTSGMSGELFF.

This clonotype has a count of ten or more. DNA for the CDR3: TGTGCCAGCTCACCACACAAAGGGGTTAGCAATCAGCCCCAGCATTTT. This encodes CASSPHKGVSNQPQHF. The genes are TRBV18 and TRBJ1-5; maybe TRBD1 (5 bases). The CDR3 is 16 amino acids. In germline, CDR1 is KGHSH, CDR2 LQKENI. Trimming cost V 1 base and J 0 bases, with 10 bases left between them.

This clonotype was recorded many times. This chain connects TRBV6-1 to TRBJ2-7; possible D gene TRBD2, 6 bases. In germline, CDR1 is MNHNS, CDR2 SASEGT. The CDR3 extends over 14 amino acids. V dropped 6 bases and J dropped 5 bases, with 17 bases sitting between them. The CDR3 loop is CASSPPGGQDEQYF. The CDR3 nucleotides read TGTGCCAGCAGCCCTCCCGGAGGGCAGGACGAGCAGTACTTC.

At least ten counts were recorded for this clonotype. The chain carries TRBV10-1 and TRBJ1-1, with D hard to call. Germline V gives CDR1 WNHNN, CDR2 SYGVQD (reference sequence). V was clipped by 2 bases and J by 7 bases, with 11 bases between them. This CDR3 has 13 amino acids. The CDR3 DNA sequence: TGCGCCAGCAGTGAGAGGTACGAGAGTGAAGCTTTCTTT. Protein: CASSERYESEAFF.

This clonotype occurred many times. The CDR3 region has the DNA TGCGCCAGCAGCTCGACTAGCGGGATAGAGGGCATTCAGTACTTC. Translated: CASSSTSGIEGIQYF. The chain is built from TRBV5-1 and TRBJ2-4; 11 bases line up with TRBD2. The germline gives CDR1 SGHRS, CDR2 YFSETQ. V was pared by 3 bases and J by 9 bases, with 8 bases of the junction left unmatched. CDR3 length: 15 residues.

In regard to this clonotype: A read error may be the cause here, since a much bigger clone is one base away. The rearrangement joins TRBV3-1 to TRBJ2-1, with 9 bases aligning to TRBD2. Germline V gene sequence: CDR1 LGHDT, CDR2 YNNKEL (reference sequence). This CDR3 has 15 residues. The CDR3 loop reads CASSQDLAGRNGQFF. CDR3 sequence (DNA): TGTGCCAGCAGCCAGGACCTAGCGGGAAGGAATGGGCAGTTCTTC.

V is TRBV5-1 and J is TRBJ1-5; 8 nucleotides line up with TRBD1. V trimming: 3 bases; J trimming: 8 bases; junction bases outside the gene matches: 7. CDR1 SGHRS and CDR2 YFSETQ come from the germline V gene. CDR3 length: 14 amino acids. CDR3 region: CASSWGSGGEPQHF. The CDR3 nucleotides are TGCGCCAGCAGCTGGGGGTCAGGGGGCGAGCCCCAGCATTTT. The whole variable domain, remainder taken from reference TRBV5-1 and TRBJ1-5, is KAGVTQTPRYLIKTRGQQVTLSCSPISGHRSVSWYQQTPGQGLQFLFEYFSETQRNKGNFPGRFSGRQFSNSRSEMNVSTLELGDSALYLCASSWGSGGEPQHFGDGTRLSIL.

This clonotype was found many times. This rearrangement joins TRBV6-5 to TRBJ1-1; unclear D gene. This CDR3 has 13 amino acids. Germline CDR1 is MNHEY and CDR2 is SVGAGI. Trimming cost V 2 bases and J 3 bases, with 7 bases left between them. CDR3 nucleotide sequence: TGTGCCAGCAGTTACCACTGGGACACTGAAGCTTTCTTT. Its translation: CASSYHWDTEAFF.

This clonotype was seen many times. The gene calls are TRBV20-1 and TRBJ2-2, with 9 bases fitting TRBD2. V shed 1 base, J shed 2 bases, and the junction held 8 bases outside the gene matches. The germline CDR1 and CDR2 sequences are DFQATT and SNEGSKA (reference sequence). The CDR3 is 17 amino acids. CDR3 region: CSARGIETSGNTGELFF. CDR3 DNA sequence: TGCAGTGCTAGAGGAATCGAGACTAGCGGAAACACCGGGGAGCTGTTTTTT.

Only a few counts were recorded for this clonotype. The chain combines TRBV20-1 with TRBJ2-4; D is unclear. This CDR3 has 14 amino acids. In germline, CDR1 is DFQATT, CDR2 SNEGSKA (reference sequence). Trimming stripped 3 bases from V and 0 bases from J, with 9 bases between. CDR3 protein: CSASSPLAKNIQYF. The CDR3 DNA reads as TGCAGTGCTAGCTCACCATTAGCCAAAAACATTCAGTACTTC.

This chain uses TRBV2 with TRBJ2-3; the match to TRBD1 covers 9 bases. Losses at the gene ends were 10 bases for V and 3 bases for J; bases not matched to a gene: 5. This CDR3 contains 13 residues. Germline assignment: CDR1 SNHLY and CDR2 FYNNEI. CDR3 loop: CAIPDRGTDTQYF. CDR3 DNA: TGTGCCATCCCGGACAGGGGAACAGATACGCAGTATTTT.

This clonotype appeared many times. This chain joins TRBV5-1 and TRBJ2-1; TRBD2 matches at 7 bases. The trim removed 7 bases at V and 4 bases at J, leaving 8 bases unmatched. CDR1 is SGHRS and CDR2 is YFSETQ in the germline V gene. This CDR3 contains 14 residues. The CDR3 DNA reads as TGCGCCAGCCGGGGGGAGGGCCCATACAATGAGCAGTTCTTC. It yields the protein CASRGEGPYNEQFF.